This record looks at one T cell receptor beta chain sequence and its context. The antigen remains unidentified. V lost 5 bases, J lost 6 bases, and 4 bases stayed unmatched. Germline V CDR1 and CDR2: LGHNA, YNFKEQ. The CDR3 totals 14 residues. The record originates from a study of hypomethylating agent response in myelodysplastic syndrome. Study observations and caveats: No significant post-treatment change in richness, rarefaction diversity or clonality, across all patients or response groups.

Profiling relied on immunoSEQ multiplex PCR, and the TCRdb table lists in-frame clones only, not all of them. Of over 6,000 clones in the sample, roughly 79% were seen once. The sample in question was bone marrow, obtained before or after starting hypomethylating agent treatment for myelodysplastic syndrome (not recorded which). This receptor was identified in a human donor with myelodysplastic syndrome. The chain has TRBV4-2 and TRBJ1-6; 7 positions match TRBD1. CDR3 protein: CASSLGQPNSPLHF. CDR3 bases: TGTGCCAGCAGCTTGGGACAGCCTAATTCACCCCTCCACTTT.